What follows are 30 T cell receptor beta chains derived from one specimen sequenced in a study of blood T cells in healthy people across ages. PCR was performed a second time for about 6 to 12 cycles using a sample-barcoded 5' primer and a J-beta primer mix. TCRdb redid the calling of the 5' RACE reads with MiXCR, one entry per CDR3 protein. The table lists some 730,000 distinct CDR3 sequences, 22% of them singletons. The sequencing input was blood. Source of these receptors: a man in his 70s in good health.

The chain is built from TRBV20-1 and TRBJ2-1; D remains ambiguous. Trimming shortened V by 6 bases and J by 7 bases, and 19 bases separated the two germline ends. Germline V gene sequence: CDR1 DFQATT, CDR2 SNEGSKA (reference sequence). The length of the CDR3 is 14 residues. CDR3 amino acids: CSANDRRRLNEQFF. CDR3 DNA sequence: TGCAGTGCGAACGACCGACGGCGATTGAATGAGCAGTTCTTC.

This clonotype has only a few counts. A read error is likely, as this CDR3 ends without the conserved phenylalanine or tryptophan. The chain couples TRBV20-1 to TRBJ2-7; the match to TRBD1 covers 9 bases. The CDR3 loop spans 14 amino acids. Germline-derived CDR1 and CDR2 are DFQATT and SNEGSKA (reference sequence). The junction had 11 bases not matched to a gene; V was cut back by 6 bases and J by 5 bases. In DNA, the CDR3 is TGCAGTGCCAAGCTCGGGACAGGGATCGACGAGCAGTACGCC. Translated, it gives CSAKLGTGIDEQYA.

The table lists this clonotype with many counts. The chain carries TRBV28 and TRBJ2-1; unclear D gene. Trimming left V 2 bases short and J 1 base short, with 9 bases between. This CDR3 comprises 15 residues. The germline V gene has CDR1 MDHEN and CDR2 SYDVKM. The CDR3 sequence is CASSLRLPSYNEQFF. In nucleotides, the CDR3 is TGTGCCAGCAGTTTACGGCTCCCTTCCTACAATGAGCAGTTCTTC.

This clonotype came up a few times. The genes are TRBV3-1 and TRBJ2-7; no definite D call. The CDR3 is 13 amino acids. CDR1 is LGHDT and CDR2 is YNNKEL in the germline V gene (reference sequence). Trimming took off 4 bases at V and 7 bases at J, with 14 bases between the two ends. As DNA, the CDR3 is TGTGCCAGCAGCCCCCGCCGGTTTGTGGAGCAGTACTTC. As protein: CASSPRRFVEQYF.

For this clonotype: This clone may be a read error of a much larger clone one base away. This chain joins TRBV5-1 and TRBJ2-7; possibly TRBD2 for D (6 bases). V shed 4 bases and J shed 0 bases, with 11 bases lying between them. Per germline, CDR1 SGHRS and CDR2 YFSETQ. The CDR3 contains 14 residues. The CDR3: CASSLLTSSYEQYF. The CDR3 region has the DNA TGCGCCAGCAGCCTGTTGACTAGCTCCTACGAGCAGTACTTC.

This clonotype occurred many times. This rearrangement joins TRBV7-2 to TRBJ2-3; weak D call: TRBD1 (6 bases). V was clipped by 1 base and J by 4 bases, with 9 bases between them. CDR1 SGHTA and CDR2 FQGNSA come from the germline V gene. This CDR3 has 14 amino acids. CDR3 residues: CASSLGNRADTQYF. In DNA form, the CDR3 reads TGTGCCAGCAGCTTAGGCAACAGGGCAGATACGCAGTATTTT.

This rearrangement joins TRBV12-3 or TRBV12-4 to TRBJ1-4, with 7 bases lining up with TRBD1. The CDR3 runs to 14 residues. V was pared by 8 bases and J by 3 bases, with 6 bases of the junction left unmatched. In DNA form, the CDR3 reads TGTGCCAGCCGACAACAGGGGTCTAATGAAAAACTGTTTTTT. It encodes CASRQQGSNEKLFF.

This clonotype was seen more than once but under ten times. The chain is built from TRBV30 and TRBJ1-1; D ambiguous. The CDR3 length is 12 residues. Trimming left V 3 bases short and J 7 bases short, with 12 bases between. Per the germline V gene, CDR1 is GTSNPN and CDR2 is SVGIG (reference sequence). CDR3 in DNA: TGTGCCTGGAGCCCCCCTCACGGTGAAGCTTTCTTT. Amino acids: CAWSPPHGEAFF.

The CDR3 DNA sequence: TGCAGTGCTAGCTTCCCAGCGCGCTCCTACAATGAGCAGTTCTTC. Protein sequence: CSASFPARSYNEQFF. This chain links TRBV20-1 with TRBJ2-1, with D uncertain. This CDR3 is 15 amino acids long. Germline V lookup: CDR1 DFQATT, CDR2 SNEGSKA (reference sequence). V was clipped by 3 bases and J by 0 bases, with 12 bases between them.

This clonotype was detected a few times. V usage is TRBV29-1 and J usage is TRBJ2-5; D tentatively fits TRBD1 or TRBD2 (6 bases each). TRBJ2-1 matches the DNA end more closely, so the J call is doubtful. The length of the CDR3 is 16 residues. Per germline, CDR1 SQVTM and CDR2 ANQGSEA. CDR3: CSVVGGLFQAYNEQFF. CDR3 sequence (DNA): TGCAGCGTTGTAGGGGGACTTTTCCAAGCCTACAATGAGCAGTTCTTC.

V and J are TRBV20-1 and TRBJ2-5; 12 nucleotides agree with TRBD2. The CDR3 sequence is 14 residues long. V lost 6 bases to trimming and J lost 2 bases; unmatched junction nucleotides: 4. Germline V gives CDR1 DFQATT, CDR2 SNEGSKA (reference sequence). Written as DNA, the CDR3 is TGCAGTGCCCAGACTAGCGGGGGACAAGAGACCCAGTACTTC. The encoded protein is CSAQTSGGQETQYF.

This clonotype was recorded a few times. The CDR3 is CASSQWTGGETQYF. Written as DNA, the CDR3 is TGTGCCAGCAGCCAATGGACAGGGGGAGAGACCCAGTACTTC. V is TRBV3-1 and J is TRBJ2-5, with 10 bases that match TRBD1. The V segment lost 2 bases and the J segment 4 bases; nucleotides outside the gene matches: 1. The germline V gene encodes CDR1 LGHDT and CDR2 YNNKEL (reference sequence). The CDR3 spans 14 residues.

The sample holds a few counts of this clonotype. J is TRBJ2-3 and V is TRBV5-1; 9 nucleotides align to TRBD2. V dropped 4 bases and J dropped 4; count of bases not matched to a gene: 4. The CDR3 length is 14 residues. CDR1 SGHRS and CDR2 YFSETQ come from the germline V gene. The CDR3 DNA reads TGCGCCAGCAGCAAAAGACTAGCGGCAGATACGCAGTATTTT. Residues: CASSKRLAADTQYF.

The chain carries TRBV3-1 and TRBJ2-3; D possibly corresponds to TRBD2 (5 bases). Trimming cost V 1 base and J 6 bases, with 8 bases left between them. Germline V CDR1 and CDR2: LGHDT, YNNKEL (reference sequence). CDR3 length: 13 residues. CDR3 residues: CASSQGTWDTQYF. The DNA of the CDR3 is TGTGCCAGCAGCCAAGGGACTTGGGATACGCAGTATTTT.

In this sample, this clonotype turned up a few times. The V call is TRBV9, the J call TRBJ2-1; 8 bases align to TRBD1. The CDR3 length is 14 residues. V shed 4 bases, J shed 7 bases, and the junction held 7 bases outside the gene matches. In germline, CDR1 is SGDLS, CDR2 YYNGEE. The DNA for the CDR3 is TGTGCCAGCAGCTTCGGACAGGGTAGGAATGAGCAGTTCTTC. This gives the protein CASSFGQGRNEQFF.

The rearrangement uses TRBV15 and TRBJ1-6; D not certain. CDR3 length: 14 residues. Trimming stripped 1 base from V and 5 bases from J, with 6 bases between. Germline assignment: CDR1 LNHNV and CDR2 YYDKDF (reference sequence). Here the CDR3 reads CATSRVRDNSPLHF. The DNA of the CDR3 is TGTGCCACCAGCAGAGTGCGGGATAATTCACCCCTCCACTTT.

This clonotype has more than one count but fewer than ten. J is TRBJ1-5 and V is TRBV5-1, with TRBD1 matching 8 bases. The junction had 5 bases not matched to a gene; V was cut back by 0 bases and J by 6 bases. From germline, CDR1 is SGHRS and CDR2 YFSETQ. This CDR3 comprises 15 residues. The CDR3 DNA reads TGCGCCAGCAGCTTGGGGACAGGGCTATTTCAGCCCCAGCATTTT. Its translation: CASSLGTGLFQPQHF.

This clonotype has a handful of counts. V and J are TRBV18 and TRBJ2-1, with D tentatively TRBD2 (5 bases). The CDR3 is 15 amino acids. CDR1 is KGHSH, CDR2 LQKENI, per germline. Trimming shortened V by 2 bases and J by 4 bases, and 12 bases separated the two germline ends. CDR3: CASSPGVARYNEQFF. CDR3 DNA sequence: TGTGCCAGCTCACCAGGGGTAGCGCGGTACAATGAGCAGTTCTTC.

The chain employs TRBV12-3 or TRBV12-4 and TRBJ1-1, with D unclear. V lost 3 bases, J lost 1 base, and 12 bases lay in between. This CDR3 spans 15 amino acids. DNA of the CDR3: TGTGCCAGCAGTTTCACCGGGGAGGGGAACACTGAAGCTTTCTTT. Translated, it gives CASSFTGEGNTEAFF.

The chain employs TRBV27 and TRBJ2-1; TRBD2 aligns across 9 bases. Germline V gene sequence: CDR1 MNHEY, CDR2 SMNVEV (reference sequence). V was clipped by 9 bases and J by 0 bases; unmatched bases: 9. This CDR3 has 16 amino acids. The CDR3: CASRRTSASSYNEQFF. The DNA of the CDR3 is TGTGCCAGTCGCAGGACTAGCGCCAGCTCCTACAATGAGCAGTTCTTC.

The CDR3 spells CSARGPYEQYV. DNA for the CDR3: TGCAGTGCTAGAGGGCCCTACGAGCAGTACGTC. This chain connects TRBV20-1 to TRBJ2-5, with D uncertain. Judging by the DNA end, TRBJ2-7 fits better; the J call may be wrong. CDR3 length: 11 residues. Germline CDR1 reads DFQATT; CDR2 reads SNEGSKA (reference sequence).

The V gene is TRBV11-1, the J gene TRBJ2-5, with unresolved D. Trimming left V 5 bases short and J 7 bases short, with 8 bases between. The CDR3 extends over 11 amino acids. The V gene's germline CDR1 is SGHAT and CDR2 FQDESV (reference sequence). The CDR3 sequence is CASSAVGTQYF. CDR3 nucleotides: TGTGCCAGCAGCGCCGTGGGGACCCAGTACTTC.

In its sample, this clonotype was seen a few times. The chain joins TRBV20-1 to TRBJ1-1, with D unclear. Germline CDR1 reads DFQATT; CDR2 reads SNEGSKA (reference sequence). V was shortened by 6 bases and J by 5 bases, with 10 bases between the two germline ends. The CDR3 runs 11 residues. The CDR3 is CSASPGTEAFF. The CDR3 nucleotides are TGCAGTGCCTCGCCGGGGACTGAAGCTTTCTTT.

This rearrangement joins TRBV6-6 to TRBJ2-3; 14 bases match TRBD2. Germline V gene sequence: CDR1 MNHNY, CDR2 SVGAGI (reference sequence). The CDR3 loop spans 16 amino acids. V was pared by 7 bases and J by 4 bases, with 7 bases of the junction left unmatched. CDR3 region: CASTGTSGREADTQYF. The CDR3 region has the DNA TGTGCCAGCACCGGGACTAGCGGGAGAGAGGCAGATACGCAGTATTTT.

This clonotype was recorded at least ten times. The chain recombines TRBV6-5 with TRBJ2-1, with D unclear. The V end was cut by 0 bases, the J end by 8 bases, with 14 bases between. The V gene's germline CDR1 is MNHEY and CDR2 SVGAGI. CDR3 size: 15 residues. The CDR3 here is CASSYSRGEMDEQFF. For the CDR3, the DNA is TGTGCCAGCAGTTACTCGCGAGGCGAAATGGATGAGCAGTTCTTC.

The rearrangement joins TRBV5-1 to TRBJ2-7; D is unresolved. Germline V lookup: CDR1 SGHRS, CDR2 YFSETQ. The V end lost 6 bases, the J end lost 0 bases, and 16 bases lay between the germline ends. The CDR3 runs 15 residues. The CDR3 is CASTPGDSSSYEQYF. The CDR3 region has the DNA TGCGCCAGCACCCCAGGAGACTCCTCCTCCTACGAGCAGTACTTC.

V is TRBV20-1 and J is TRBJ2-1, with 9 bases matching TRBD1. This CDR3 contains 16 residues. The ends lost 6 bases at V and 0 bases at J; junction bases unmatched: 9. Germline V gene lookup returns CDR1 DFQATT and CDR2 SNEGSKA (reference sequence). The CDR3 nucleotides read TGCAGTGCCACAGACAGGGGGGAGTTCTCCTACAATGAGCAGTTCTTC. Its protein is CSATDRGEFSYNEQFF.

This clonotype was recorded a few times. The genes are TRBV10-3 and TRBJ2-5; 11 bases align to TRBD2. CDR1 is ENHRY and CDR2 is SYGVKD in the germline V gene. This CDR3 contains 14 residues. V was clipped by 3 bases and J by 5 bases; unmatched bases: 2. The CDR3 sequence: CAISDSSGGETQYF. The CDR3 DNA sequence: TGTGCCATCAGTGACTCTAGCGGGGGGGAGACCCAGTACTTC.

The chain has TRBV10-2 and TRBJ1-6; D not certain. The length of the CDR3 is 14 residues. Germline V CDR1 and CDR2: WSHSY, SAAADI. Trimming took off 2 bases at V and 7 bases at J, with 9 bases between the two ends. The CDR3 region is CASSESWANSPLHF. CDR3 coding DNA: TGCGCCAGCAGTGAGAGTTGGGCAAATTCACCCCTCCACTTT.

This clonotype turned up a few times. The V call is TRBV19, the J call TRBJ1-6; D is perhaps TRBD1 (5 bases). The ends were cut back, 3 bases at V and 7 bases at J, with 13 bases in the middle. The CDR3 is 15 amino acids. Germline loops: CDR1 LNHDA, CDR2 SQIVND (reference sequence). The CDR3 coding sequence is TGTGCCAGTAGTATCGGGGCAGGGATGAATTCACCCCTCCACTTT. Translated, it gives CASSIGAGMNSPLHF.